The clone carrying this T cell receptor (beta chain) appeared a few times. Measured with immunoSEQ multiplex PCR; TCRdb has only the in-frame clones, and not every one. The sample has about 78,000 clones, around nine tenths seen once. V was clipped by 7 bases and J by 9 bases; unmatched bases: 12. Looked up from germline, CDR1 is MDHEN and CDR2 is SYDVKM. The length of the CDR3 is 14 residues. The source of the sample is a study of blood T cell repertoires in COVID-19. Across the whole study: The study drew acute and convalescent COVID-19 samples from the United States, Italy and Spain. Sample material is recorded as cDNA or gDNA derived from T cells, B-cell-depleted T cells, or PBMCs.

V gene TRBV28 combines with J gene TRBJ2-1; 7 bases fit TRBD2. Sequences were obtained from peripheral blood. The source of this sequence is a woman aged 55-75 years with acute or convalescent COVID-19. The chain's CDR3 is CASTETGTTTEQFF. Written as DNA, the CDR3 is TGTGCCAGCACCGAAACTGGGACTACCACTGAGCAGTTCTTC.